Below are 32 T cell receptor beta chains sequenced from a single sample in a study of shared clonotypes between healthy human individuals. Sequencing used immunoSEQ multiplex PCR; TCRdb keeps in-frame clones, though not all of them. The sample records 2.3 million or so clones, more than 85% being singletons. Material for sequencing was naive CD4+ T cells from PBMCs. The subset is: CD45RA+ positively selected. The receptors were sampled from a man younger than 30 in good health. Some clones in this sample may be carry-over from other donors' samples.

This chain uses TRBV7-8 with TRBJ1-5; TRBD1 aligns across 9 bases. The CDR3 totals 16 residues. CDR1 is SGHVS and CDR2 is FQNEAQ in the germline V gene. J was trimmed by 6 bases and V by 5 bases; bases with no gene match: 11. CDR3 amino acids: CASSRLGQGDGQPQHF. The CDR3 bases are TGTGCCAGCAGCCGCCTGGGACAGGGAGACGGTCAGCCCCAGCATTTT.

As to this clone: The sample holds other DNA sequences that translate to the same CDR3. This chain joins TRBV9 and TRBJ2-2, with unresolved D. The CDR3 has 15 amino acids. Germline CDR1 reads SGDLS; CDR2 reads YYNGEE. V lost 0 bases, J lost 0 bases, and 6 bases lay in between. In DNA form, the CDR3 reads TGTGCCAGCAGCGTAGGAGCTTCGAACACCGGGGAGCTGTTTTTT. It specifies CASSVGASNTGELFF.

This chain connects TRBV11-1 to TRBJ2-1, with D perhaps matching TRBD2 (5 bases). The CDR3 has 16 amino acids. Trimming removed 2 bases from V and 0 bases from J, with 11 bases in between. Germline V CDR1 and CDR2: SGHAT, FQDESV (reference sequence). CDR3 protein: CASSLRSGSSYNEQFF. The CDR3 DNA reads as TGTGCCAGCAGCTTAAGGAGCGGATCCTCCTACAATGAGCAGTTCTTC.

The chain employs TRBV6-4 and TRBJ2-1, with a tentative D call TRBD1 (6 bases). The CDR3 loop spans 15 amino acids. V was clipped by 6 bases and J by 0 bases, with 12 bases between them. CDR1 is MRHNA and CDR2 is SNTAGT in the germline V gene. The CDR3 nucleotides read TGTGCCAGCAGATTACAGGGAACCTCCTACAATGAGCAGTTCTTC. Translation gives CASRLQGTSYNEQFF.

The chain has TRBV28 and TRBJ2-3; TRBD2 matches 12 bases. The germline gives CDR1 MDHEN, CDR2 SYDVKM. The CDR3 is 17 amino acids. V dropped 5 bases and J dropped 0; count of bases not matched to a gene: 6. The CDR3 DNA sequence: TGTGCCAGCAGTCTAGGACTAGCGGGACATAGCACAGATACGCAGTATTTT. Protein product: CASSLGLAGHSTDTQYF.

V gene TRBV10-3 combines with J gene TRBJ2-5; D ambiguous. The CDR3 is 16 amino acids. Trimming left V 1 base short and J 5 bases short, with 17 bases between. Germline CDR1 reads ENHRY; CDR2 reads SYGVKD. Here the CDR3 DNA reads TGTGCCATCAGTGAGTTTTTGGATTTCCCTGCGGAGACCCAGTACTTC. It is translated as CAISEFLDFPAETQYF.

This rearrangement joins TRBV28 to TRBJ1-1; D is uncertain. This CDR3 has 15 residues. Trimming shortened V by 6 bases and J by 5 bases, and 19 bases separated the two germline ends. Germline V gene lookup returns CDR1 MDHEN and CDR2 SYDVKM. The CDR3: CASRISLGTVTEAFF. The CDR3 DNA follows: TGTGCCAGCAGGATCAGCTTAGGAACGGTGACTGAAGCTTTCTTT.

The chain couples TRBV30 to TRBJ2-3, with D perhaps TRBD2 (6 bases). This CDR3 is 14 amino acids long. Germline lookup yields CDR1 GTSNPN and CDR2 SVGIG (reference sequence). Trimming removed 1 base at V and 5 bases at J, with 13 bases between. The DNA of the CDR3 is TGTGCCTGGAGTGGGGTCGGGGGAGGAGATACGCAGTATTTT. Its translation: CAWSGVGGGDTQYF. The full variable domain, completed using reference TRBV30 and TRBJ2-3, is SQTIHQWPATLVQPVGSPLSLECTVEGTSNPNLYWYRQAAGRGLQLLFYSVGIGQISSEVPQNLSASRPQDRQFILSSKKLLLSDSGFYLCAWSGVGGGDTQYFGPGTRLTVL.

The chain joins TRBV7-2 to TRBJ1-1; D gene uncertain. CDR3 length equals 14 residues. Germline V gene sequence: CDR1 SGHTA, CDR2 FQGNSA. V was clipped by 6 bases and J by 3 bases, with 14 bases between them. This CDR3 reads CASRRAPSDTEAFF. The CDR3 nucleotides read TGTGCCAGCAGAAGGGCCCCGTCGGACACTGAAGCTTTCTTT.

For the CDR3, the DNA is TGCGCCAGCAGCTTGACAGGGGCCCTATCCTACAATGAGCAGTTCTTC. It is translated as CASSLTGALSYNEQFF. The chain links TRBV5-1 to TRBJ2-1; 7 bases match TRBD1. J was trimmed by 1 base and V by 1 base; bases with no gene match: 5. Germline V gene data show CDR1 as SGHRS and CDR2 as YFSETQ. The CDR3 has 16 residues.

This chain uses TRBV27 with TRBJ2-7; TRBD2 is a possible D gene (6 bases). CDR1 is MNHEY, CDR2 SMNVEV, per germline (reference sequence). The CDR3 contains 15 residues. V lost 5 bases and J 0 bases, leaving 14 bases between the germline ends. The CDR3 loop reads CASSDPSSDSYEQYF. The CDR3, as DNA: TGTGCCAGCAGTGACCCGTCTAGCGACTCCTACGAGCAGTACTTC.

The V and J genes are TRBV6-6 and TRBJ1-5, with a weak D call TRBD1 (5 bases). Germline-derived CDR1 and CDR2 are MNHNY and SVGAGI (reference sequence). Trimming took 5 bases from V and 5 from J, leaving 19 bases between them. CDR3 length: 16 amino acids. CDR3 bases: TGTGCCAGCAGTATGTTGGGGCCCAGCGGGGATCAGCCCCAGCATTTT. This codes for CASSMLGPSGDQPQHF.

The chain joins TRBV19 to TRBJ1-5; D is perhaps TRBD1 (5 bases). CDR3 size: 14 residues. Germline CDR1 and CDR2: LNHDA and SQIVND (reference sequence). V shed 3 bases and J shed 7 bases, with 13 bases lying between them. The CDR3 DNA sequence: TGTGCCAGTAGTATTTCGGGACGGGGACAGCCCCAGCATTTT. Its protein product is CASSISGRGQPQHF.

Note on this clone: Within the sample, other DNA sequences also encode this same CDR3. The chain employs TRBV10-1 and TRBJ2-1; D might be TRBD1 (6 bases). The V gene's germline CDR1 is WNHNN and CDR2 SYGVQD (reference sequence). The V gene lost 8 bases and the J gene lost 8 bases, with 10 bases spanning the gap. This CDR3 is built from 11 residues. CDR3 coding DNA: TGCGCCAGCGGCACAGGGTATGAGCAGTTCTTC. As protein: CASGTGYEQFF.

This clone was recorded a few times. The chain joins TRBV19 to TRBJ1-5; D call uncertain. CDR3 length equals 12 residues. Germline-derived CDR1 and CDR2 are LNHDA and SQIVND (reference sequence). V dropped 9 bases and J dropped 4 bases, with 10 bases sitting between them. The CDR3 region is CASQMLNQPQHF. The CDR3 DNA sequence: TGTGCCAGCCAGATGCTGAATCAGCCCCAGCATTTT. Full variable domain (rest looked up from reference TRBV19 and TRBJ1-5): DGGITQSPKYLFRKEGQNVTLSCEQNLNHDAMYWYRQDPGQGLRLIYYSQIVNDFQKGDIAEGYSVSREKKESFPLTVTSAQKNPTAFYLCASQMLNQPQHFGDGTRLSIL.

This chain joins TRBV28 and TRBJ2-7, with D maybe TRBD1 (6 bases). V was shortened by 5 bases and J by 1 base, with 18 bases between the two germline ends. The CDR3 consists of 16 residues. The germline V gene encodes CDR1 MDHEN and CDR2 SYDVKM. This CDR3 is CASSIRTAQGSYEQYF. The DNA of the CDR3 is TGTGCCAGCAGTATACGGACAGCTCAAGGGTCCTACGAGCAGTACTTC.

V gene TRBV7-2 combines with J gene TRBJ2-1; no definite D call. CDR3 length equals 13 residues. Trimming removed 5 bases at V and 5 bases at J, with 10 bases between. Germline CDR1 is SGHTA and CDR2 is FQGNSA. CDR3 protein: CASSALFDNEQFF. The CDR3 nucleotides are TGTGCCAGCAGCGCCCTGTTTGACAATGAGCAGTTCTTC.

This clone came up once. The CDR3 protein is CASSEANRGNQPQHF. The CDR3 coding sequence is TGTGCCAGCAGTGAAGCGAACAGGGGAAATCAGCCCCAGCATTTT. The V gene is TRBV2, the J gene TRBJ1-5; 7 bases line up with TRBD1. V shed 0 bases, J shed 4 bases, and the junction held 3 bases outside the gene matches. Germline V gene lookup returns CDR1 SNHLY and CDR2 FYNNEI. The CDR3 spans 15 residues.

The V call is TRBV28, the J call TRBJ1-2; 8 bases line up with TRBD1. The germline CDR1 and CDR2 sequences are MDHEN and SYDVKM. The CDR3 is 15 residues long. The V and J ends lost 6 bases and 2 bases, in that order; junction bases with no gene match: 8. CDR3 in DNA: TGTGCCAGCAGCGATACAGGGGGATACAACTATGGCTACACCTTC. Its translation: CASSDTGGYNYGYTF.

This chain links TRBV5-1 with TRBJ2-3; 8 bases align to TRBD2. Germline assignment: CDR1 SGHRS and CDR2 YFSETQ. The CDR3 covers 14 residues. V shed 5 bases and J 1 base; nucleotides not matched to a gene: 3. The CDR3 loop reads CASRVTSGTDTQYF. In DNA form, the CDR3 reads TGCGCCAGCAGGGTGACTAGCGGCACAGATACGCAGTATTTT.

This clone was counted a single time. Other DNA sequences of this sample code for an identical CDR3. The V and J genes are TRBV7-2 and TRBJ1-3; D is unresolved. The CDR3 is 15 residues long. Germline V CDR1 and CDR2: SGHTA, FQGNSA. V lost 5 bases, J lost 0 bases, and 11 bases lay in between. The CDR3 protein is CASSPRTASGNTIYF. DNA of the CDR3: TGTGCCAGCAGCCCACGGACGGCCTCTGGAAACACCATATATTTT.

This sequence joins TRBV28 and TRBJ2-1; TRBD1 matches at 9 bases. CDR1 is MDHEN and CDR2 is SYDVKM in the germline V gene. This CDR3 spans 15 amino acids. After removal of 6 bases from V and 3 bases from J, the junction contained 6 bases not matched to a gene. CDR3 nucleotide sequence: TGTGCCAGCAGCACACAGGGGGCATTCTACAATGAGCAGTTCTTC. It encodes CASSTQGAFYNEQFF. Looking up the rest from reference TRBV28 and TRBJ2-1 gives the full variable domain: DVKVTQSSRYLVKRTGEKVFLECVQDMDHENMFWYRQDPGLGLRLIYFSYDVKMKEKGDIPEGYSVSREKKERFSLILESASTNQTSMYLCASSTQGAFYNEQFFGPGTRLTVL.

As regards this clone: Lacking the conserved final phenylalanine or tryptophan, this CDR3 likely reflects a read error. Because the CDR3's place on the DNA is in doubt, the DNA is left out and the CDR3 is given as listed by TCRdb. The chain combines TRBV2 with TRBJ1-2. Germline-derived CDR1 and CDR2 are SNHLY and FYNNEI. The CDR3 has 11 residues if both end residues are counted. The CDR3 loop is CASSEWSGADI.

The chain combines TRBV15 with TRBJ1-4; TRBD1 is a possible D gene (6 bases). Between the trimmed V and J ends, which lost 3 bases and 6 bases, there was a span of 20 bases. Germline V gene lookup returns CDR1 LNHNV and CDR2 YYDKDF (reference sequence). CDR3 length equals 17 residues. Here the CDR3 DNA reads TGTGCCACCAGCAGGCCGGGGGCAGCGACTCGGGATGAAAAACTGTTTTTT. This translates into CATSRPGAATRDEKLFF. The full variable domain, its missing parts supplied by reference TRBV15 and TRBJ1-4, is DAMVIQNPRYQVTQFGKPVTLSCSQTLNHNVMYWYQQKSSQAPKLLFHYYDKDFNNEADTPDNFQSRRPNTSFCFLDIRSPGLGDTAMYLCATSRPGAATRDEKLFFGSGTQLSVL.

This CDR3 is CASSPPGVPSSEAFF. The DNA of the CDR3 is TGTGCCAGCTCACCGCCCGGGGTCCCGAGCTCTGAAGCTTTCTTT. The V gene is TRBV18, the J gene TRBJ1-1; D gene ambiguous. Germline assignment: CDR1 KGHSH and CDR2 LQKENI. Trimming pared 3 bases from V and 6 bases from J, leaving 17 bases between. CDR3 length: 15 residues.

This clone has a single count. The V and J genes are TRBV7-8 and TRBJ1-1; a weak D match, TRBD1 (6 bases). The V and J ends lost 3 bases and 6 bases respectively, with 17 bases between them. The CDR3 runs 15 residues. Germline CDR1 and CDR2: SGHVS and FQNEAQ. The DNA for the CDR3 is TGTGCCAGCAGCTTTAATGATTTGGGGGGCGCTGAAGCTTTCTTT. Encoded protein: CASSFNDLGGAEAFF. The entire variable domain, with the rest obtained from reference TRBV7-8 and TRBJ1-1, is as follows: GAGVSQSPRYKVAKRGQDVALRCDPISGHVSLFWYQQALGQGPEFLTYFQNEAQLDKSGLPSDRFFAERPEGSVSTLKIQRTQQEDSAVYLCASSFNDLGGAEAFFGQGTRLTVV.

The chain joins TRBV5-5 to TRBJ1-3; D might be TRBD1 (6 bases). Germline V gene sequence: CDR1 SGHKS, CDR2 YYEKEE (reference sequence). The CDR3 spans 16 residues. Trimming shortened V by 3 bases and J by 8 bases, and 21 bases separated the two germline ends. The CDR3 nucleotides read TGTGCCAGCAGCTACCAGACAGGCGGATTAGGATACACCATATATTTT. Translated: CASSYQTGGLGYTIYF.

V gene TRBV18 combines with J gene TRBJ1-1; D unclear. The CDR3 runs to 15 residues. The germline gives CDR1 KGHSH, CDR2 LQKENI. V was cut by 3 bases and J by 4 bases, with 15 bases left in between. The CDR3 nucleotides are TGTGCCAGCTCACCCCTCAGGAGTCAAAGCACTGAAGCTTTCTTT. It yields the protein CASSPLRSQSTEAFF.

The chain recombines TRBV5-1 with TRBJ2-2, with TRBD1 matching over 7 bases. Germline lookup yields CDR1 SGHRS and CDR2 YFSETQ. The J segment lost 0 bases and the V segment lost 4 bases, leaving 3 bases of the junction unmatched. The CDR3 is 15 amino acids. CDR3 sequence (DNA): TGCGCCAGCAGCAAGGGACAGCCGAACACCGGGGAGCTGTTTTTT. Protein product: CASSKGQPNTGELFF.

Of note for this clone: The identical CDR3 is also encoded by other nucleotide sequences in the sample. The chain links TRBV28 to TRBJ1-1; D is uncertain. Trimming took 3 bases from V and 5 from J, leaving 7 bases between them. The CDR3 is 12 residues long. The V gene's germline CDR1 is MDHEN and CDR2 SYDVKM. DNA of the CDR3: TGTGCCAGCAGTTTGAGTAGAACTGAAGCTTTCTTT. This translates into CASSLSRTEAFF.

The chain joins TRBV19 to TRBJ1-5; weak D call: TRBD1 (6 bases). There are 16 residues in the CDR3. Trimming cost V 7 bases and J 1 base, with 17 bases left between them. Per the germline V gene, CDR1 is LNHDA and CDR2 is SQIVND (reference sequence). The DNA for the CDR3 is TGTGCCAGTACGTGGGGGGCGCAGGGGAGCAATCAGCCCCAGCATTTT. Protein sequence: CASTWGAQGSNQPQHF. The variable domain in full, completed from reference TRBV19 and TRBJ1-5, reads DGGITQSPKYLFRKEGQNVTLSCEQNLNHDAMYWYRQDPGQGLRLIYYSQIVNDFQKGDIAEGYSVSREKKESFPLTVTSAQKNPTAFYLCASTWGAQGSNQPQHFGDGTRLSIL.

The V and J genes are TRBV2 and TRBJ2-3, with 7 positions matching TRBD1. Trimming cost V 4 bases and J 2 bases; bases outside gene matches: 9. The germline gives CDR1 SNHLY, CDR2 FYNNEI. The CDR3 has 16 amino acids. In DNA form, the CDR3 reads TGTGCCAGCAGTGTGGAAGACAGGGCGGTCACAGATACGCAGTATTTT. Its translation is CASSVEDRAVTDTQYF.